This T cell receptor (beta chain) was found in a study of T cells in narcolepsy. This CDR3 spans 12 amino acids. Germline loops: CDR1 SQVTM, CDR2 ANQGSEA. Trimming cost V 0 bases and J 7 bases, with 7 bases left between them. Repertoires were generated with immunoSEQ multiplex PCR, while TCRdb's copy carries only in-frame clones and drops some. The sample has 20,000 to 25,000 clones; approximately 81% are singletons. This clonotype originated in a human donor in good health. The chain has TRBV29-1 and TRBJ2-1, with D possibly being TRBD2 (6 bases). Sequenced input: memory (CD45RA-) CD4+ T cells from blood. The CDR3 loop is CSVEDRGNEQFF. The CDR3 DNA reads as TGCAGCGTTGAAGATCGGGGGAATGAGCAGTTCTTC.